This TCR beta chain emerged from a study of spatial heterogeneity in lung cancer. Study findings and constraints: Resection blood, more than follow-up blood, showed ubiquitous expanded tumor TCRs.

There are a few counts of this clonotype. What it recognizes is unknown. Per the germline V gene, CDR1 is SNHLY and CDR2 is FYNNEI. CDR3 length: 12 amino acids. Each molecule of TCR cDNA was tagged with one unique molecular identifier. Using its own MiXCR run on the 5' RACE reads, TCRdb lists one record per CDR3 protein. The table lists about 48,000 distinct CDR3 sequences, approximately 5% of them singletons, with around 10% in the top ten. Time point indicated: sample taken at primary tumor resection. The study sequenced unsorted whole RNA from tumor, nontumor lung or frozen PBMC. More than 70 TRACERx patients with early, untreated non-small cell lung cancer donated samples.

This receptor was identified in a male donor with early-stage non-small cell lung cancer. The chain employs TRBV2 and TRBJ2-7, with 8 bases identical to TRBD2. Here the sequenced sample was PBMCs, taken at surgery. DNA for the CDR3: TGTGCGAACGGGGGGGACTCCTACGAGCAGTACTTC. Translating gives CANGGDSYEQYF.